What follows describes a single T cell receptor beta chain. Its antigen is unknown. This record belongs to a study of cytomegalovirus exposure and HLA in healthy donors. The study ran its PCR with 60 Vbeta and 13 Jbeta primers. Clones were read by immunoSEQ multiplex PCR, and TCRdb kept only the in-frame ones, dropping some. The table lists some 130,000 clones, around 78% of them singletons, with less than 2% in the top ten. Overall study findings and caveats: Testing in vitro showed a few CMV-associated chains specific for CMV antigens. In a later analysis, DRB1 alleles had the most associated TCRs; HLA-C alleles the fewest. Several of the most significant clusters appeared linked to common viral pathogens, based on a later analysis.

Trimming removed 0 bases from V and 1 base from J, with 10 bases in between. This CDR3 comprises 16 residues. Germline values: CDR1 SEHNR, CDR2 FQNEAQ (reference sequence). This sequence joins TRBV7-9 and TRBJ1-5; the D is unclear. The sequence derives from a female donor in good health and CMV-seropositive. The sequenced material came from PBMCs. The CDR3: CASSLARGPSNQPQHF. In DNA, the CDR3 is TGTGCCAGCAGCTTAGCGCGCGGTCCCAGCAATCAGCCCCAGCATTTT. The whole variable domain, remainder taken from reference TRBV7-9 and TRBJ1-5, is DTGVSQNPRHKITKRGQNVTFRCDPISEHNRLYWYRQTLGQGPEFLTYFQNEAQLEKSRLLSDRFSAERPKGSFSTLEIQRTEQGDSAMYLCASSLARGPSNQPQHFGDGTRLSIL.